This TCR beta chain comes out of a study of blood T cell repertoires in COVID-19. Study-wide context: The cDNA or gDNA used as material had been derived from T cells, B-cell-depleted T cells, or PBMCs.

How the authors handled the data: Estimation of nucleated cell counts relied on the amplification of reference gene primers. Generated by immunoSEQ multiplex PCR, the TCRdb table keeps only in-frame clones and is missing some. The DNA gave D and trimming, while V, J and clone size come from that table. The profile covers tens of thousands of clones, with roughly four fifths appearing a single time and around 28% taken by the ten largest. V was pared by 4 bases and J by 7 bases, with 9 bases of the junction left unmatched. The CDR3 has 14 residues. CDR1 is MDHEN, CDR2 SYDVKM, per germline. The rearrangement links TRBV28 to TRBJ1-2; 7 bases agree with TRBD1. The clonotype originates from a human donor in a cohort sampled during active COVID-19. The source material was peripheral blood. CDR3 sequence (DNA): TGTGCCAGCAGTTCAACCACAGGGGCGGGTGGCTACACCTTC. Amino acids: CASSSTTGAGGYTF.